The rows below give T cell receptor beta chains drawn from one sample of a study of blood T cells in healthy people across ages. One entry per CDR3 protein results from TCRdb running MiXCR on the 5' RACE reads. The table includes hundreds of thousands of distinct CDR3 sequences, around 45% detected once. Sequencing input: blood. The receptor source for this set is a man in his fifties or sixties in good health. Both conserved end residues are part of each CDR3. A D gene is named only where the DNA matches it firmly. Clone size is stated in some rows and not others, as once, few, many or a class when expanded.

>TRBV7-8|.|.|TRBJ2-5
CASSRAELGVQYF
TGTGCCAGCAGCCGGGCGGAATTGGGGGTGCAGTACTTC
>TRBV5-1|TRBD1|.|TRBJ2-1
CASSSRDRVFPNNEQFF
TGCGCCAGCAGCTCCCGGGACAGGGTTTTCCCTAACAATGAGCAGTTCTTC
>TRBV5-1|.|.|TRBJ1-1
CASSHGTNTEAFF
TGCGCCAGCAGCCACGGGACAAACACTGAAGCTTTCTTT
>TRBV24-1|.|few|TRBJ1-2
CATSDEQDHGYTF
TGTGCCACCAGTGATGAACAGGACCATGGCTACACCTTC
>TRBV6-1|.|.|TRBJ2-7
CASKSSALNRDVSSYEQYF
TGTGCCAGCAAGTCCTCGGCCCTTAACCGGGACGTGAGCTCCTACGAGCAGTACTTC
>TRBV10-2|.|.|TRBJ2-6
CASATSQGWSSGANVLTF
TGCGCCAGCGCTACGTCTCAGGGGTGGTCGTCCGGGGCCAACGTCCTGACTTTC
>TRBV18|.|.|TRBJ2-6
CASQVVGGWANVLTF
TGTGCCAGCCAAGTCGTGGGGGGATGGGCCAACGTCCTGACTTTC
>TRBV15|TRBD1|few|TRBJ2-7
CATSRDLVETGGYEQYF
TGTGCCACCAGCAGAGATCTTGTTGAGACAGGGGGCTACGAGCAGTACTTC
>TRBV7-9|.|.|TRBJ2-6
CASGYHSSGANVLTF
TGTGCCAGCGGATACCACAGCTCTGGGGCCAACGTCCTGACTTTC
>TRBV5-1|.|.|TRBJ2-5
CASSREKGLRTEETQYF
TGCGCCAGCAGCCGGGAAAAAGGGCTTAGGACAGAAGAGACCCAGTACTTC
>TRBV4-3|.|.|TRBJ2-3
CASSQSWHPTDTQYF
TGCGCCAGCAGCCAAAGTTGGCACCCCACAGATACGCAGTATTTT
>TRBV2|.|.|TRBJ1-2
CASRVLASTGYTF
TGTGCCAGTAGGGTCCTGGCCTCAACTGGCTACACCTTC
>TRBV6-2/TRBV6-3|.|.|TRBJ2-6
CAHSPHQLGSGANVLTF
TGTGCCCACAGCCCACATCAATTGGGTTCAGGGGCCAACGTCCTGACTTTC
>TRBV14|TRBD2|.|TRBJ2-1
CASSPLGGGMNEQFF
TGTGCCAGCAGCCCCCTAGGCGGGGGGATGAATGAGCAGTTCTTC
>TRBV2|TRBD1|few|TRBJ2-4
CASKMTGVAKNIQYF
TGTGCCAGCAAGATGACAGGGGTAGCCAAAAACATTCAGTACTTC
>TRBV4-3|.|.|TRBJ1-2
CTSRGREDYGYTF
TGCACCAGCAGGGGCAGAGAAGACTATGGCTACACCTTC
>TRBV20-1|TRBD1|.|TRBJ2-5
CSAPQGDGETQYF
TGCAGTGCTCCCCAGGGGGACGGGGAGACCCAGTACTTC
>TRBV7-2|.|many|TRBJ2-5
CASSLKSGGLGETQYF
TGTGCCAGCAGCTTAAAATCTGGCGGGTTGGGGGAGACCCAGTACTTC
>TRBV7-3|TRBD2|.|TRBJ2-3
CASSLTSGGARDTDTQYF
TGTGCCAGCAGCCTCACAAGCGGGGGGGCGCGAGACACAGATACGCAGTATTTT
>TRBV6-2/TRBV6-3|.|.|TRBJ2-7
CAIRRQDEQYF
TGTGCCATACGAAGACAGGACGAGCAGTACTTC
>TRBV20-1|.|.|TRBJ2-1
CSATDRNNEQFF
TGCAGTGCAACGGACCGGAACAATGAGCAGTTCTTC
>TRBV29-1|.|few|TRBJ2-2
CSGRDPNTGELFF
TGCAGCGGCCGGGACCCAAACACCGGGGAGCTGTTTTTT
>TRBV7-9|TRBD1|.|TRBJ2-7
CASSPRQGQVEQYF
TGTGCCAGCAGCCCGCGACAGGGGCAGGTCGAGCAGTACTTC
>TRBV20-1|.|many|TRBJ2-1
CSAGGGPLKNYNEQFF
TGCAGTGCAGGGGGGGGCCCCCTTAAAAATTACAATGAGCAGTTCTTC
>TRBV12-3/TRBV12-4|TRBD2|.|TRBJ2-7
CASSRGRGQAYEQYF
TGTGCCAGCAGTCGGGGGAGGGGCCAAGCCTACGAGCAGTACTTC
>TRBV12-3/TRBV12-4|TRBD1|.|TRBJ2-7
CASSQRQGFYEQYF
TGTGCCAGCAGTCAGAGACAGGGTTTCTACGAGCAGTACTTC
>TRBV7-9|.|.|TRBJ1-1
CASSSRGGRVPEAFF
TGTGCCAGCAGCTCGAGGGGGGGAAGGGTCCCTGAAGCTTTCTTT
>TRBV20-1|TRBD2|.|TRBJ2-1
CSARGLAGVMGEQFF
TGCAGTGCTAGAGGGCTAGCGGGGGTAATGGGTGAGCAGTTCTTC
>TRBV7-9|TRBD1|.|TRBJ2-7
CASSFGQGFSYEQYF
TGTGCCAGCAGCTTTGGACAGGGGTTCTCCTACGAGCAGTACTTC
>TRBV25-1|TRBD1|few|TRBJ2-7
CATATGGVYEQYF
TGTGCCACCGCGACAGGGGGCGTATACGAGCAGTACTTC
>TRBV7-9|.|many|TRBJ2-6
CASSALAGANVLTF
TGTGCCAGCAGCGCGTTAGCGGGGGCCAACGTCCTGACTTTC
>TRBV4-1|.|.|TRBJ2-1
CASSQVNGDPAFF
TGCGCCAGCAGCCAAGTTAATGGCGACCCCGCGTTCTTC
>TRBV20-1|.|.|TRBJ1-5
CSARDSQRSNQPQHF
TGCAGTGCTAGAGATTCCCAGCGTAGCAATCAGCCCCAGCATTTT
>TRBV3-1|.|few|TRBJ1-1
CASSQVSGIAAEAFF
TGTGCCAGCAGCCAAGTTAGTGGGATAGCGGCTGAAGCTTTCTTT
>TRBV5-1|TRBD1|many|TRBJ2-5
CASTPGTGGRETQYF
TGCGCCAGTACCCCCGGGACAGGGGGTCGAGAGACCCAGTACTTC
>TRBV11-3|.|few|TRBJ2-5
CASSYYEGERTWVQYF
TGTGCCAGCAGCTATTATGAGGGCGAGCGGACATGGGTGCAGTACTTC